Listed below are T cell receptor beta chains from one sample, sequenced in a study of blood T cells in healthy people across ages. TCRdb passed the 5' RACE reads through MiXCR, listing each CDR3 protein once. Among about 1.1 million distinct CDR3 sequences, under 40% were seen once, and the ten largest hold around 13%. The sequenced sample was blood. Receptors were obtained from a man younger than 35 in good health. CDR3s include the opening cysteine and the closing phenylalanine or tryptophan. The order of the fields is D gene, CDR3 length, J gene, clone size, V gene, CDR3 protein, CDR3 DNA. A D gene is named only where the DNA matches it firmly. Rows may omit the clone size; those that give it use once, few, many or a size class.

NA | 15 | TRBJ2-1 | NA | TRBV21-1 | CASSKFRGIVNEQFF | TGTGCCAGCAGCAAGTTTCGGGGGATTGTTAATGAGCAGTTCTTC
NA | 13 | TRBJ1-1 | few | TRBV7-3 | CASSRPGDTEAFF | TGTGCCAGCAGCCGCCCGGGGGACACTGAAGCTTTCTTT
NA | 13 | TRBJ2-7 | NA | TRBV4-3 | CASSAETYYEQYF | TGCGCCAGCAGCGCGGAAACTTATTACGAGCAGTACTTC
NA | 13 | TRBJ2-1 | NA | TRBV20-1 | CSARGQVNNEQFF | TGCAGTGCTAGAGGCCAAGTTAACAATGAGCAGTTCTTC
TRBD1 | 19 | TRBJ2-1 | NA | TRBV7-2 | CASSQTGTVLPGSYNEQFF | TGTGCCAGCAGCCAGACCGGGACAGTTCTGCCGGGCTCCTACAATGAGCAGTTCTTC
NA | 15 | TRBJ2-3 | NA | TRBV10-3 | CAITSDVLSTDTQYF | TGTGCCATCACCTCGGATGTTCTTAGCACAGATACGCAGTATTTT
NA | 14 | TRBJ2-3 | many | TRBV28 | CASSFSALTDTQYF | TGTGCCAGCAGTTTCAGCGCTCTTACAGATACGCAGTATTTT
NA | 19 | TRBJ1-2 | NA | TRBV7-2 | CASSFRVRDTSVGDYGYTF | TGTGCCAGCAGCTTCAGAGTCCGGGACACGTCCGTCGGAGACTATGGCTACACCTTC
NA | 13 | TRBJ1-1 | NA | TRBV2 | CASTIELNTEAFF | TGTGCCAGCACTATCGAACTGAACACTGAAGCTTTCTTT
NA | 13 | TRBJ1-2 | NA | TRBV29-1 | CSVQQGSDYGYTF | TGCAGCGTGCAACAGGGTTCGGACTATGGCTACACCTTC
TRBD1 | 16 | TRBJ2-7 | NA | TRBV6-2/TRBV6-3 | CASSYPRTGDSYEQYF | TGTGCCAGCAGTTACCCCCGGACAGGGGACTCCTACGAGCAGTACTTC
NA | 15 | TRBJ1-1 | NA | TRBV7-2 | CASSLGGKMNTEAFF | TGTGCCAGCAGCTTAGGCGGTAAGATGAACACTGAAGCTTTCTTT
TRBD1 | 15 | TRBJ2-7 | NA | TRBV30 | CAWKGDRSNSYEQYF | TGTGCCTGGAAAGGGGACAGGTCAAACTCCTACGAGCAGTACTTC
NA | 10 | TRBJ2-5 | NA | TRBV27 | CASTSGTQYF | TGTGCCAGCACTTCAGGGACCCAGTACTTC
NA | 17 | TRBJ2-5 | few | TRBV20-1 | CSTRDQGRAKTQETQYF | TGCAGTACTAGAGATCAAGGACGGGCGAAGACACAAGAGACCCAGTACTTC
TRBD2 | 17 | TRBJ2-7 | few | TRBV6-5 | CASSYVAGGPHYNEQYF | TGTGCCAGCAGTTACGTGGCGGGGGGGCCTCACTACAATGAGCAGTACTTC
NA | 13 | TRBJ2-5 | NA | TRBV20-1 | CSASDEPRETQYF | TGCAGTGCTTCGGACGAACCCAGAGAGACCCAGTACTTC
NA | 13 | TRBJ2-1 | NA | TRBV20-1 | CSARPLGKGEQFF | TGCAGTGCTAGACCTCTGGGTAAGGGTGAGCAGTTCTTC
NA | 14 | TRBJ2-7 | NA | TRBV4-3 | CASSPGRNSCEQYF | TGCGCCAGCAGTCCAGGGAGGAATTCCTGCGAGCAGTACTTC
NA | 13 | TRBJ1-1 | few | TRBV2 | CASSPRWVTEAFF | TGTGCCAGCAGTCCCCGGTGGGTCACTGAAGCTTTCTTT
NA | 14 | TRBJ1-6 | NA | TRBV7-2 | CASSSTVYNSPLHF | TGTGCCAGCAGCTCGACAGTTTATAATTCACCCCTCCACTTT
NA | 16 | TRBJ2-5 | NA | TRBV4-2 | CASSQEGSGSRETQYF | TGTGCCAGCAGCCAAGAGGGAAGCGGATCGAGGGAGACCCAGTACTTC
TRBD1 | 16 | TRBJ1-2 | NA | TRBV4-3 | CASSQERGGEDYGYTF | TGCGCCAGCAGCCAAGAAAGAGGGGGCGAAGACTATGGCTACACCTTC
NA | 15 | TRBJ1-3 | NA | TRBV5-6 | CASSRDLGSGNTIYF | TGTGCCAGCAGCCGCGACCTGGGCTCTGGAAACACCATATATTTT
NA | 14 | TRBJ1-4 | once | TRBV7-2 | CASSVGPLNEKLFF | TGTGCCAGCAGCGTAGGACCGCTTAATGAAAAACTGTTTTTT
TRBD2 | 15 | TRBJ2-3 | NA | TRBV6-5 | CTSRNGGASTDTQYF | TGTACCAGCAGGAACGGGGGGGCCTCCACAGATACGCAGTATTTT
NA | 13 | TRBJ1-2 | few | TRBV20-1 | CSARDSDNYGYTF | TGCAGTGCTAGAGATTCGGACAACTATGGCTACACCTTC
TRBD1 | 15 | TRBJ1-1 | NA | TRBV7-2 | CASSLYGQGNTEAFF | TGTGCCAGCAGCTTATACGGACAGGGAAACACTGAAGCTTTCTTT
NA | 14 | TRBJ2-7 | few | TRBV4-1 | CASSQTGEAYEQYF | TGCGCCAGCAGCCAAACAGGGGAGGCCTACGAGCAGTACTTC
NA | 17 | TRBJ2-1 | NA | TRBV3-1 | CASSPSPSRGRYNEQFF | TGTGCCAGCAGTCCTTCTCCCTCCAGGGGGAGGTACAATGAGCAGTTCTTC
TRBD1 | 16 | TRBJ1-4 | NA | TRBV28 | CASSLRGRMRYEKLFF | TGTGCCAGCAGTCTCAGGGGGCGCATGAGGTATGAAAAACTGTTTTTT
TRBD1 | 14 | TRBJ2-3 | NA | TRBV10-3 | CAIKGDRRTDTQYF | TGTGCGATCAAAGGGGACAGACGCACAGATACGCAGTATTTT
TRBD2 | 13 | TRBJ2-1 | few | TRBV6-5 | CASRKLAGGEQFF | TGTGCCAGCAGGAAACTAGCGGGGGGTGAGCAGTTCTTC
TRBD1 | 18 | TRBJ2-7 | NA | TRBV9 | CASSAFTHGQGRDNEQYF | TGTGCCAGCAGCGCCTTTACTCACGGACAGGGCCGGGACAATGAGCAGTACTTC
NA | 15 | TRBJ2-2 | few | TRBV6-2/TRBV6-3 | CASSYSQGAAGELFF | TGTGCCAGCAGTTACAGTCAGGGCGCAGCCGGGGAGCTGTTTTTT
NA | 16 | TRBJ1-1 | NA | TRBV27 | CASSFQTDSLNTEAFF | TGTGCCAGCAGCTTCCAAACGGACAGCCTGAACACTGAAGCTTTCTTT
NA | 14 | TRBJ2-1 | few | TRBV6-5 | CASSYLQGHNEQFF | TGTGCCAGCAGTTATCTTCAGGGCCACAATGAGCAGTTCTTC
TRBD2 | 14 | TRBJ2-1 | few | TRBV10-3 | CATQNLAAYNEQFF | TGTGCCACGCAGAACCTAGCGGCCTACAATGAGCAGTTCTTC
NA | 13 | TRBJ2-7 | NA | TRBV7-9 | CASRLGQSYEQYF | TGTGCCAGCAGGCTCGGACAGAGCTACGAGCAGTACTTC
NA | 18 | TRBJ1-3 | NA | TRBV4-2 | CASSTHPSQGELRNTIYF | TGTGCCAGCAGCACCCACCCCTCACAGGGAGAGCTACGAAACACCATATATTTT
NA | 14 | TRBJ2-2 | NA | TRBV12-3/TRBV12-4 | CASSPKGNTGELFF | TGTGCCAGCAGTCCCAAAGGGAACACCGGGGAGCTGTTTTTT
TRBD1 | 13 | TRBJ2-1 | NA | TRBV20-1 | CSACDRDGNEQFF | TGCAGTGCCTGTGACAGGGATGGTAATGAGCAGTTCTTC
NA | 17 | TRBJ2-6 | NA | TRBV29-1 | CSVDGQGKTSGANVLTF | TGCAGCGTTGATGGGCAGGGGAAAACCTCTGGGGCCAACGTCCTGACTTTC
NA | 15 | TRBJ1-5 | NA | TRBV12-3/TRBV12-4 | CASSLDLGSNQPQHF | TGTGCCAGCAGTTTAGACCTAGGTAGCAATCAGCCCCAGCATTTT
NA | 12 | TRBJ1-4 | few | TRBV20-1 | CSAIVTDEKLFF | TGCAGTGCTATCGTGACAGATGAAAAACTGTTTTTT
NA | 14 | TRBJ1-2 | NA | TRBV20-1 | CSTRDSDARQRYTF | TGCAGTACTAGAGATTCGGACGCAAGGCAACGCTACACCTTC
TRBD1 | 14 | TRBJ1-5 | few | TRBV2 | CASSGDRVLQPQHF | TGTGCCAGCAGTGGGGACAGGGTCCTTCAGCCCCAGCATTTT
TRBD1 | 16 | TRBJ1-5 | NA | TRBV25-1 | CASSPSDRGRNQPQHF | TGTGCCAGCAGTCCTTCCGACAGGGGGCGCAATCAGCCCCAGCATTTT
TRBD1 | 15 | TRBJ2-2 | few | TRBV6-6 | CASRTGVTNTGELFF | TGTGCCAGCCGGACAGGGGTCACGAACACCGGGGAGCTGTTTTTT
TRBD2 | 15 | TRBJ2-1 | NA | TRBV7-2 | CASSLVTGGQNEQFF | TGTGCCAGCAGCTTAGTGACGGGGGGGCAGAATGAGCAGTTCTTC
NA | 12 | TRBJ2-7 | few | TRBV6-2/TRBV6-3 | CASVTRSYEQYF | TGTGCCAGCGTAACTAGGTCCTACGAGCAGTACTTC
NA | 20 | TRBJ1-2 | few | TRBV4-3 | CASSQAPSRQLATRNYGYTF | TGCGCCAGCAGCCAAGCACCCTCTCGCCAGTTGGCGACCAGGAACTATGGCTACACCTTC
NA | 14 | TRBJ2-6 | few | TRBV6-6 | CASSYSQGANVLTF | TGTGCCAGCAGTTACTCGCAAGGGGCCAACGTCCTGACTTTC
TRBD1 | 15 | TRBJ1-2 | few | TRBV9 | CASSVTQQGSDGYTF | TGTGCCAGCAGCGTGACGCAACAGGGGAGCGATGGCTACACCTTC
NA | 13 | TRBJ2-1 | few | TRBV12-5 | CASGLSVYNEQFF | TGTGCTAGTGGTTTGTCCGTTTACAATGAGCAGTTCTTC
TRBD1 | 12 | TRBJ1-1 | once | TRBV20-1 | CRAGTGLAEAFF | TGCAGGGCCGGGACAGGGCTCGCTGAAGCTTTCTTT
TRBD1 | 15 | TRBJ1-2 | NA | TRBV13 | CASSLGQGAPGGYTF | TGTGCCAGCAGCTTAGGACAGGGGGCGCCTGGTGGCTACACCTTC
NA | 15 | TRBJ1-2 | NA | TRBV6-5 | CASSPTGIYAYGYTF | TGTGCCAGCAGTCCAACAGGGATTTACGCCTATGGCTACACCTTC
NA | 14 | TRBJ1-1 | NA | TRBV29-1 | CSVSRRGEVTEAFF | TGCAGCGTTTCCCGCCGGGGGGAAGTCACTGAAGCTTTCTTT